The present TCR beta chain was sequenced within a study of shared clonotypes between healthy human individuals. TCRdb's table, derived via immunoSEQ multiplex PCR, lists solely in-frame clones and lacks some. Of under 850,000 clones in the sample, roughly 72% were seen once. The CDR3 is made up of 14 amino acids. Germline V gene lookup returns CDR1 MNHEY and CDR2 SVGAGI. V was clipped by 6 bases and J by 6 bases; unmatched bases: 8. The chain joins TRBV6-5 to TRBJ2-7; 10 positions agree with TRBD1. The sample taken for sequencing was memory CD4+ T cells sorted from blood. The sample's subset: CD45RA-negative fraction. The receptor was isolated from a woman under 40 in good health. The CDR3 nucleotides are TGTGCCAGCAGCCCTGACAGGGGGCTACCCGAGCAGTACTTC. Translation: CASSPDRGLPEQYF.